This TCR beta chain originates from a study of cytomegalovirus exposure and HLA in healthy donors. Study-wide background: The platform used for the roughly 110 validation repertoires matched that of the 650 to 750 first-cohort repertoires, a later analysis reported.

Profiling relied on immunoSEQ multiplex PCR, and the TCRdb table lists in-frame clones only, not all of them. This sample has about 340,000 clones, with 86% found just once. On this clone: Its target is unknown.

Study-wide results and limits: The study found most TCR sequences rare, yet found some public TCRs in many donors.

Germline V CDR1 and CDR2: SEHNR, FQNEAQ (reference sequence). With V trimmed by 5 bases and J by 6 bases, 4 bases remained unmatched. The CDR3 has 13 amino acids. The chain has TRBV7-9 and TRBJ2-1, with TRBD1 matching 7 bases. Sequences were obtained from PBMCs. The sequence derives from a woman between 18 and 29 years old in good health and CMV-seronegative. CDR3 nucleotide sequence: TGTGCCAGCAGCCTCCGGGACAGCAATGAGCAGTTCTTC. It specifies CASSLRDSNEQFF. The full variable domain, rest sourced from reference TRBV7-9 and TRBJ2-1, is DTGVSQNPRHKITKRGQNVTFRCDPISEHNRLYWYRQTLGQGPEFLTYFQNEAQLEKSRLLSDRFSAERPKGSFSTLEIQRTEQGDSAMYLCASSLRDSNEQFFGPGTRLTVL.